This T cell receptor beta chain is drawn from a study of T cells in Graves' hyperthyroidism and ophthalmopathy. Using RNA transcripts as the source, TCR beta CDR3 regions were amplified. HTBI primers were used for first-round RT-PCR of the TCR CDR3. TCRdb re-derived calls from the multiplex PCR reads in MiXCR, one entry per CDR3 protein. The repertoire holds some 490,000 distinct CDR3 sequences, with approximately 23% as singletons. This clonotype was counted many times. The CDR3 sequence is 11 residues long. Trimming removed 8 bases from V and 5 bases from J, with 10 bases in between. Germline CDR1 reads MDHEN; CDR2 reads SYDVKM.

This chain uses TRBV28 with TRBJ2-7; no clear D. This clonotype was sampled from a woman between 65 and 79 years old with Graves' ophthalmopathy. Sequencing was carried out using blood. For the CDR3, the DNA is TGTGCCAGCCAAGCCATCCACGAGCAGTACTTC. Its translation: CASQAIHEQYF.